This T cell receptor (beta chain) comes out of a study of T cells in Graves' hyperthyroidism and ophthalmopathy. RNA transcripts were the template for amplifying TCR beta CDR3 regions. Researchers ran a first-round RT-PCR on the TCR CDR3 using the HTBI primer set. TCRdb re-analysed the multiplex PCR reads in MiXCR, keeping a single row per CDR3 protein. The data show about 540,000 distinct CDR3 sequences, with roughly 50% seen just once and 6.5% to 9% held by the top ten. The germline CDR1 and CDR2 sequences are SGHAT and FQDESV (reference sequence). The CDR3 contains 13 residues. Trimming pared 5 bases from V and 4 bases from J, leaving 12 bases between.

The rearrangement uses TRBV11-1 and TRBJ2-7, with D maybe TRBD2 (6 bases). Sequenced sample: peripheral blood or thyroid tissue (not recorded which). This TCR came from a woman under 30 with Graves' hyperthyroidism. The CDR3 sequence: CASSPEGSYEQYF. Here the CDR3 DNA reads TGTGCCAGCAGCCCGGAGGGGAGTTACGAGCAGTACTTC.